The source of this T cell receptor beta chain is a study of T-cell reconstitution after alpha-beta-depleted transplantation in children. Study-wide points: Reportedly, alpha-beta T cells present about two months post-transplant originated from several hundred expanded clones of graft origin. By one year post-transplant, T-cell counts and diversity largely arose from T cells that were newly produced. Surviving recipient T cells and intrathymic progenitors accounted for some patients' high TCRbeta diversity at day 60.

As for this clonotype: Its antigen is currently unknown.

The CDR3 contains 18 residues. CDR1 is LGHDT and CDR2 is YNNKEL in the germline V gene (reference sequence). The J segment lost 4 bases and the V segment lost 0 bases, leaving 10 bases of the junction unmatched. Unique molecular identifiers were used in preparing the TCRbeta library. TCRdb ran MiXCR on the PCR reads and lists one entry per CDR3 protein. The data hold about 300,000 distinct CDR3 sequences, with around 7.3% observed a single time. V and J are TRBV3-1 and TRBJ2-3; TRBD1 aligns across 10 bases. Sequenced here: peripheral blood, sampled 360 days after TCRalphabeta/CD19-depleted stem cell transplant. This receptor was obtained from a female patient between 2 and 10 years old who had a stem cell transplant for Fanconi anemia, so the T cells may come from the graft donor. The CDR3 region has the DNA TGTGCCAGCAGCCAAGACCCTGCCGGGACAGGGGTACCAGATACGCAGTATTTT. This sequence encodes CASSQDPAGTGVPDTQYF.